This TCR beta chain originates from a study of blood T cell repertoires in COVID-19. Sequencing used immunoSEQ multiplex PCR; TCRdb keeps in-frame clones, though not all of them. The table lists 220,000 or so clones, approximately 77% of them singletons. The CDR3 runs to 15 residues. Germline trimming cut 2 bases from V and 3 bases from J; bases unmatched to any gene: 5. Germline-derived CDR1 and CDR2 are MNHEY and SVGAGI. The rearrangement joins TRBV6-5 to TRBJ2-7; 9 nucleotides align to TRBD1. Source material: peripheral blood. The sequence was collected from a woman of 80 years or more with acute or convalescent COVID-19. CDR3 DNA: TGTGCCAGCAGTTACCTTCCGACAGGGGGCTACGAGCAGTACTTC. The encoded protein is CASSYLPTGGYEQYF.